What follows are 32 T cell receptor beta chains derived from one specimen sequenced in a study of T cells in Graves' hyperthyroidism and ophthalmopathy (dated 2019 in TCRdb). Library construction relied on multiplex PCR. The data were produced on an Illumina HiSeq 2000. TCR beta CDR3 regions were amplified from RNA transcripts. The first round of RT-PCR for the TCR CDR3 was performed with the HTBI primer set and the Qiagen OneStep RT-PCR kit. The public reads were reprocessed in TCRdb via fastp at Q25 and MiXCR, keeping in-frame beta chains. Records with the same CDR3 protein are collapsed into one entry carrying the most frequent genes and DNA. This sample comprises 300,000 to 500,000 distinct CDR3 sequences, about 14% of them detected only once. 25% to 30% of the sample is held by the ten biggest clonotypes. Sequencing was done on a sample of blood. The receptors here all came from a man in his forties or fifties with Graves' ophthalmopathy.

This clonotype appeared a few times. This chain joins TRBV20-1 and TRBJ2-1, with no clear D. CDR3 length: 12 residues. Germline-derived CDR1 and CDR2 are DFQATT and SNEGSKA (reference sequence). V lost 3 bases and J 9 bases, leaving 12 bases between the germline ends. CDR3 DNA: TGCAGTGCTAGTACCCGGGTGACTGAGCAGTTCTTC. Translating it yields CSASTRVTEQFF.

This clonotype was seen many times. The chain links TRBV12-3 or TRBV12-4 to TRBJ2-2; D uncertain. The V and J ends lost 1 base and 6 bases respectively, with 3 bases between them. The CDR3 loop spans 12 amino acids. The CDR3 sequence is CASSLEAGELFF. CDR3 in DNA: TGTGCCAGCAGTTTAGAGGCCGGGGAGCTGTTTTTT.

The sample holds many counts of this clonotype. The V call is TRBV11-2, the J call TRBJ2-3; D is unclear. V was pared by 1 base and J by 5 bases, with 10 bases between. This CDR3 is built from 14 residues. Per the germline V gene, CDR1 is SGHAT and CDR2 is FQNNGV. In DNA form, the CDR3 reads TGTGCCAGCAGCTTAGGCGTGATAGGAGATACGCAGTATTTT. Translating gives CASSLGVIGDTQYF.

This clonotype was counted many times. The rearrangement uses TRBV11-2 and TRBJ2-2; D may be TRBD1 or TRBD2 (5 bases each). Germline V gene lookup returns CDR1 SGHAT and CDR2 FQNNGV. Trimming took off 5 bases at V and 5 bases at J, with 18 bases between the two ends. The CDR3 length is 16 residues. CDR3 sequence (DNA): TGTGCCAGCAGCCCTCGGGGCGCCGTGGTGACCGGGGAGCTGTTTTTT. Translating it yields CASSPRGAVVTGELFF.

In this sample, this clonotype turned up many times. The chain couples TRBV7-3 to TRBJ2-1; D ambiguous. The V gene's germline CDR1 is SGHTA and CDR2 FQGTGA. V was pared by 5 bases and J by 6 bases, with 14 bases between. The CDR3 totals 14 residues. Here the CDR3 reads CASSPHLNANEQFF. CDR3 in DNA: TGTGCCAGCAGCCCCCACTTAAACGCCAATGAGCAGTTCTTC.

This clonotype showed up many times. The CDR3 loop is CASSPRWAGYGYTF. CDR3 bases: TGTGCCAGCAGCCCCCGGTGGGCGGGCTATGGCTACACCTTC. The chain is built from TRBV27 and TRBJ1-2; D call uncertain. The V gene lost 6 bases and the J gene lost 4 bases, with 15 bases spanning the gap. Germline V lookup: CDR1 MNHEY, CDR2 SMNVEV (reference sequence). The CDR3 covers 14 residues.

This clonotype was observed at least ten times. The genes are TRBV4-2 and TRBJ1-4, with a tentative D call TRBD1 (5 bases). Per the germline V gene, CDR1 is LGHNA and CDR2 is YNFKEQ. CDR3 length equals 16 residues. V was pared by 1 base and J by 7 bases, with 16 bases between. The CDR3 coding sequence is TGTGCCAGCAGCCAAGGCGCCCTGGGGACGGTTGAAAAACTGTTTTTT. Protein sequence: CASSQGALGTVEKLFF.

This clonotype was picked up many times. CDR3: CASSLAGRPSYEQYF. The DNA for the CDR3 is TGTGCCAGCAGCTTGGCGGGCCGGCCCTCATACGAGCAGTACTTC. V usage is TRBV5-6 and J usage is TRBJ2-7; D is uncertain. The length of the CDR3 is 15 residues. Germline CDR1 reads SGHDT; CDR2 reads YYEEEE. Trimming left V 0 bases short and J 4 bases short, with 14 bases between. Drawing the rest from reference TRBV5-6 and TRBJ2-7, the complete variable domain is DAGVTQSPTHLIKTRGQQVTLRCSPKSGHDTVSWYQQALGQGPQFIFQYYEEEERQRGNFPDRFSGHQFPNYSSELNVNALLLGDSALYLCASSLAGRPSYEQYFGPGTRLTVT.

At least ten counts were recorded for this clonotype. One end of the junction does not line up with germline, which may come from a read error. The V gene is TRBV7-7, the J gene TRBJ2-2; TRBD1 is a possible D gene (5 bases). CDR1 and CDR2 from the germline V gene are SSHAT and FNYEAQ (reference sequence). This CDR3 spans 16 amino acids. This CDR3 reads CASSLEAGSNTGELFF. Written as DNA, the CDR3 is TGTGCTAGCAGCTTAGAGGCAGGGTCGAACACCGGGGAGCTGTTTTTT.

This clonotype was recorded many times. This chain uses TRBV2 with TRBJ2-7, with 7 bases aligning to TRBD2. Unmatched junction bases numbered 12, after V lost 10 bases and J lost 3 bases. The CDR3 runs to 14 residues. Germline loops: CDR1 SNHLY, CDR2 FYNNEI. The CDR3 region has the DNA TGTGCCACTCAGAAAGCGGGATCCCTCTACGAGCAGTACTTC. This codes for CATQKAGSLYEQYF.

At least ten counts were recorded for this clonotype. The chain is built from TRBV7-9 and TRBJ1-1, with a weak D call TRBD1 (6 bases). The CDR3 covers 15 residues. The ends were cut back, 4 bases at V and 1 base at J, with 13 bases in the middle. Germline values: CDR1 SEHNR, CDR2 FQNEAQ (reference sequence). The CDR3 nucleotides are TGTGCCAGCAGCTCCCCACAGGGCCGGAACACTGAAGCTTTCTTT. This sequence encodes CASSSPQGRNTEAFF.

This clonotype was counted ten times or more. Here the CDR3 reads CASSLKDNTYEQYF. The DNA of the CDR3 is TGCGCCAGCAGCTTGAAGGACAACACCTACGAGCAGTACTTC. The gene calls are TRBV5-1 and TRBJ2-7; D is perhaps TRBD1 (5 bases). CDR3 size: 14 residues. Germline CDR1 and CDR2: SGHRS and YFSETQ. V lost 1 base and J lost 2, with 10 bases in between.

The sample holds many counts of this clonotype. J is TRBJ1-1 and V is TRBV15; D unresolved. The length of the CDR3 is 13 residues. The V gene's germline CDR1 is LNHNV and CDR2 YYDKDF (reference sequence). V lost 1 base to trimming and J lost 1 base, with 4 bases between them. The CDR3 coding sequence is TGTGCCACCAGCAGAGCGGAGAACACTGAAGCTTTCTTT. Translation: CATSRAENTEAFF.

This clonotype was counted at least ten times. This chain uses TRBV20-1 with TRBJ2-5; the match to TRBD2 covers 13 bases. Germline loops: CDR1 DFQATT, CDR2 SNEGSKA (reference sequence). The ends lost 5 bases at V and 4 bases at J; junction bases unmatched: 13. The CDR3 is made up of 17 amino acids. For the CDR3, the DNA is TGCAGTGCTGTCTGGACTAGCGGGAGTCGGCGTGGAGAGACCCAGTACTTC. This translates into CSAVWTSGSRRGETQYF.

V and J are TRBV19 and TRBJ2-3, with 8 positions matching TRBD2. V was pared by 8 bases and J by 2 bases, with 6 bases of the junction left unmatched. CDR3 size: 14 residues. Germline V CDR1 and CDR2: LNHDA, SQIVND (reference sequence). CDR3 DNA sequence: TGTGCCAGTTCCGGGGGGGTTTACACAGATACGCAGTATTTT. It yields the protein CASSGGVYTDTQYF. The full variable domain, its missing parts supplied by reference TRBV19 and TRBJ2-3, is DGGITQSPKYLFRKEGQNVTLSCEQNLNHDAMYWYRQDPGQGLRLIYYSQIVNDFQKGDIAEGYSVSREKKESFPLTVTSAQKNPTAFYLCASSGGVYTDTQYFGPGTRLTVL.

This clonotype occurred many times. V and J are TRBV2 and TRBJ1-5; D remains unclear. V was cut by 3 bases and J by 7 bases, with 10 bases left in between. From germline, CDR1 is SNHLY and CDR2 FYNNEI. This CDR3 has 13 amino acids. The CDR3 DNA is TGTGCCAGCAGTGACAGAGCTAGACAGCCCCAGCATTTT. This translates into CASSDRARQPQHF.

In this sample, this clonotype turned up many times. The chain has TRBV11-1 and TRBJ2-3; 12 bases are a match to TRBD2. This CDR3 spans 18 amino acids. CDR1 SGHAT and CDR2 FQDESV come from the germline V gene (reference sequence). The V segment lost 5 bases and the J segment 4 bases; nucleotides outside the gene matches: 13. The CDR3 reads CASSPRSLAGGRPDTQYF. The CDR3 DNA reads TGTGCCAGCAGCCCCCGATCACTAGCGGGAGGAAGACCAGATACGCAGTATTTT.

This clonotype came up a few times. The chain joins TRBV7-9 to TRBJ2-5, with D unclear. The CDR3 covers 11 residues. Trimming shortened V by 8 bases and J by 4 bases, and 8 bases separated the two germline ends. Germline V lookup: CDR1 SEHNR, CDR2 FQNEAQ (reference sequence). CDR3 in amino acids: CASGIGETQYF. CDR3 DNA sequence: TGTGCCAGCGGGATTGGAGAGACCCAGTACTTC.

This clonotype was counted a few times. CDR3 DNA: TGCAGTGCCGAGGACAGTCTAAGTTGGGAAAAACTGTTTTTT. Encoded protein: CSAEDSLSWEKLFF. The gene calls are TRBV20-1 and TRBJ1-4; D perhaps matches TRBD1 (6 bases). Germline V gene data show CDR1 as DFQATT and CDR2 as SNEGSKA (reference sequence). Deletions cut 6 bases from V and 8 bases from J, with 19 bases between. The CDR3 runs 14 residues.

In this sample, this clonotype turned up many times. Here the CDR3 DNA reads TGCAGTGCTAGTTGGCTAGCGGGAGGCGGTACCTACGAGCAGTACTTC. Residues: CSASWLAGGGTYEQYF. The V and J genes are TRBV20-1 and TRBJ2-7, with TRBD2 identical over 11 bases. V lost 3 bases and J lost 2; bases outside the gene matches: 9. The CDR3 spans 16 residues. The V gene's germline CDR1 is DFQATT and CDR2 SNEGSKA (reference sequence).

This clonotype was observed many times. The chain links TRBV12-3 or TRBV12-4 to TRBJ2-7; no definite D call. Trimming shortened V by 4 bases and J by 6 bases, and 13 bases separated the two germline ends. The CDR3 loop spans 13 amino acids. The CDR3 DNA reads as TGTGCCAGCAGTTGGTTCGGGTCAGGCGAGCAGTACTTC. It codes for CASSWFGSGEQYF.

This clonotype was seen many times. The chain combines TRBV20-1 with TRBJ2-1; TRBD2 might be the D (6 bases). The CDR3 loop spans 13 amino acids. Germline CDR1 DFQATT, CDR2 SNEGSKA (reference sequence). The V end was cut by 2 bases, the J end by 8 bases, with 13 bases between. CDR3 residues: CSARRGGSDEQFF. DNA for the CDR3: TGCAGTGCTAGAAGGGGAGGCTCCGATGAGCAGTTCTTC.

This clonotype was observed at least ten times. The chain employs TRBV5-1 and TRBJ2-3; D not resolved. Between the trimmed V and J ends, which lost 3 bases and 0 bases, there was a span of 17 bases. This CDR3 region has 17 residues. Per the germline V gene, CDR1 is SGHRS and CDR2 is YFSETQ. The DNA for the CDR3 is TGCGCCAGCAGCTGGCCTTTAGGCCCGTCTAGCACAGATACGCAGTATTTT. Its protein product is CASSWPLGPSSTDTQYF.

The chain is built from TRBV7-9 and TRBJ2-3; D is unclear. The length of the CDR3 is 17 residues. Trimming pared 0 bases from V and 4 bases from J, leaving 17 bases between. CDR1 SEHNR and CDR2 FQNEAQ come from the germline V gene (reference sequence). CDR3 nucleotides: TGTGCCAGCAGCTTAGCGTGGGAAGGGATGAGGCCAGATACGCAGTATTTT. It is translated as CASSLAWEGMRPDTQYF.

The chain is built from TRBV19 and TRBJ1-1; TRBD1 matches 8 bases. After removal of 2 bases from V and 0 bases from J, the junction contained 5 bases not matched to a gene. CDR3 length equals 16 residues. Germline loops: CDR1 LNHDA, CDR2 SQIVND (reference sequence). CDR3 DNA: TGTGCCAGTAGTATATGGGCAGGGGGCATGAACACTGAAGCTTTCTTT. This translates into CASSIWAGGMNTEAFF. Full variable domain (rest looked up from reference TRBV19 and TRBJ1-1): DGGITQSPKYLFRKEGQNVTLSCEQNLNHDAMYWYRQDPGQGLRLIYYSQIVNDFQKGDIAEGYSVSREKKESFPLTVTSAQKNPTAFYLCASSIWAGGMNTEAFFGQGTRLTVV.

The chain recombines TRBV12-3 or TRBV12-4 with TRBJ2-2; 10 bases are shared with TRBD1. V dropped 3 bases and J dropped 3; count of bases not matched to a gene: 7. CDR3 size: 17 residues. CDR3 in amino acids: CASSFYGTGAHTGELFF. In nucleotides, the CDR3 is TGTGCCAGCAGTTTTTATGGGACAGGGGCCCACACCGGGGAGCTGTTTTTT.

In its sample, this clonotype was seen many times. The chain joins TRBV6-1 to TRBJ2-7, with 7 bases lining up with TRBD1. The CDR3 sequence is 14 residues long. With V trimmed by 10 bases and J by 0 bases, 9 bases remained unmatched. The germline gives CDR1 MNHNS, CDR2 SASEGT. CDR3 bases: TGTGCCACTATCCTAGGGGGCCTCTCCTACGAGCAGTACTTC. Translation gives CATILGGLSYEQYF.

About this clonotype: With a much larger clone just one base away, this may be a read error. The rearrangement links TRBV9 to TRBJ2-5; TRBD1 is a possible D gene (6 bases). The V end was cut by 3 bases, the J end by 5 bases, with 20 bases between. Looked up from germline, CDR1 is SGDLS and CDR2 is YYNGEE. The CDR3 spans 16 residues. In nucleotides, the CDR3 is TGTGCCAGCAGCGCGTTCCCCGACAGGCAGAGGGAGACCCAGTACTTC. Translated: CASSAFPDRQRETQYF.

The chain recombines TRBV5-1 with TRBJ2-5, with a tentative D call TRBD2 (6 bases). V gave up 2 bases and J gave up 4 bases, with 12 bases separating them. Germline V gene data show CDR1 as SGHRS and CDR2 as YFSETQ. This CDR3 has 14 residues. In DNA, the CDR3 is TGCGCCAGCAGCTTCATAGCGGCGGGAGAGACCCAGTACTTC. Its protein product is CASSFIAAGETQYF.

This clonotype was seen many times. The chain carries TRBV5-5 and TRBJ1-5; D may be TRBD1 (6 bases). Germline CDR1 reads SGHKS; CDR2 reads YYEKEE (reference sequence). V dropped 3 bases and J dropped 6 bases, with 13 bases sitting between them. CDR3 length equals 14 residues. The CDR3 region has the DNA TGTGCCAGCAGCTCAAACGCGGGGGCTCAGCCCCAGCATTTT. Protein: CASSSNAGAQPQHF. The variable domain in full, with the rest retrieved from reference TRBV5-5 and TRBJ1-5, is DAGVTQSPTHLIKTRGQQVTLRCSPISGHKSVSWYQQVLGQGPQFIFQYYEKEERGRGNFPDRFSARQFPNYSSELNVNALLLGDSALYLCASSSNAGAQPQHFGDGTRLSIL.

This clonotype was seen at least ten times. The genes are TRBV5-8 and TRBJ2-1; D is undetermined. Germline loops: CDR1 SGHTS, CDR2 YDEGEE. CDR3 length equals 8 residues. Trimming removed 6 bases at V and 8 bases at J, with 0 bases between. CDR3: CASNEQFF. The CDR3 nucleotides are TGTGCCAGCAATGAGCAGTTCTTC.

The chain couples TRBV7-2 to TRBJ2-1; D gene uncertain. With 0 bases removed from V and 7 bases from J, the gap between germline ends came to 7 bases. Germline CDR1 is SGHTA and CDR2 is FQGNSA. This CDR3 comprises 13 residues. CDR3 in amino acids: CASSLAPRNEQFF. CDR3 nucleotide sequence: TGTGCCAGCAGCTTAGCCCCCAGAAATGAGCAGTTCTTC.